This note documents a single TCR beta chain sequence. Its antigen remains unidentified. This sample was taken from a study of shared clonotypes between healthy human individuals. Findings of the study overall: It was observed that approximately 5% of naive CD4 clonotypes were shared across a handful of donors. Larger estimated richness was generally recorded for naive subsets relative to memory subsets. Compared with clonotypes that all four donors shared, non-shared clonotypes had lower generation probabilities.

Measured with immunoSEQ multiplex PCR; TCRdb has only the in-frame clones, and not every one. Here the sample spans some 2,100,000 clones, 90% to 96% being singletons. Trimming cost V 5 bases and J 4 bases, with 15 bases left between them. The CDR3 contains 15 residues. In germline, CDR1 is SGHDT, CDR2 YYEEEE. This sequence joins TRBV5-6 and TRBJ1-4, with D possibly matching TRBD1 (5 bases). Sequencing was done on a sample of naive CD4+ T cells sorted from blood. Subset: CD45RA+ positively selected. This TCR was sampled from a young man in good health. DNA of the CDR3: TGTGCCAGCAGACCGAGCGGGACGGGTAATGAAAAACTGTTTTTT. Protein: CASRPSGTGNEKLFF.